The T cell receptor beta chain under discussion was sequenced for a study of T cells in Graves' hyperthyroidism and ophthalmopathy. Trimming took 10 bases from V and 5 from J; bases not matched to a gene: 6. The CDR3 contains 13 residues. Looked up from germline, CDR1 is ENHRY and CDR2 is SYGVKD. With regard to this clonotype: The target antigen is unknown.

Notes on the study in general: The majority of expanded thyroid clonotypes above 0.001 also appeared in blood.

Amplified TCR beta CDR3 regions came from RNA transcripts. When the TCR CDR3 underwent first-round RT-PCR, the HTBI primer set was used. One entry per CDR3 protein, called by TCRdb with MiXCR from the multiplex PCR reads. The table has roughly 510,000 distinct CDR3 sequences, about 45% seen once; the top ten hold roughly 45%. Source material: peripheral blood or thyroid tissue (not recorded which). The rearrangement links TRBV10-3 to TRBJ2-1; 9 nucleotides agree with TRBD2. This clonotype was obtained from an adult woman with Graves' disease, either hyperthyroidism or ophthalmopathy (not recorded which). CDR3 region: CATASGTNNEQFF. The CDR3 nucleotides read TGTGCCACGGCTAGCGGGACTAACAATGAGCAGTTCTTC.